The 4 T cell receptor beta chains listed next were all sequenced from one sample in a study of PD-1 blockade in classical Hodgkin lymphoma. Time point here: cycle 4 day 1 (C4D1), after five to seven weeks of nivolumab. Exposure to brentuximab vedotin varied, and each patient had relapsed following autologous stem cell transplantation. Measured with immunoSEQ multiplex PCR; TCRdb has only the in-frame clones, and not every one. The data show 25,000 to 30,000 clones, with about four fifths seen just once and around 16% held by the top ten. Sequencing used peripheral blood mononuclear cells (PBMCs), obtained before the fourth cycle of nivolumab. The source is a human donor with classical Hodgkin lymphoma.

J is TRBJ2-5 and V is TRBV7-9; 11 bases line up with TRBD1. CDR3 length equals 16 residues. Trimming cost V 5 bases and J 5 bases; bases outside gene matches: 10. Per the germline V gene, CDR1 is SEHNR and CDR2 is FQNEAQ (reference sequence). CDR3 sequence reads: CASSRWDRGIGETQYF. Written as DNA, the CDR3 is TGTGCCAGCAGCCGCTGGGACAGGGGGATAGGGGAGACCCAGTACTTC.

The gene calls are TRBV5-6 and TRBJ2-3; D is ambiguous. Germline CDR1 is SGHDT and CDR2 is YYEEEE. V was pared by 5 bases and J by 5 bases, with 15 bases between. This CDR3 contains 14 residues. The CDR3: CASRTVSFRDTQYF. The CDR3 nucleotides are TGTGCCAGCAGGACGGTATCTTTCCGAGATACGCAGTATTTT.

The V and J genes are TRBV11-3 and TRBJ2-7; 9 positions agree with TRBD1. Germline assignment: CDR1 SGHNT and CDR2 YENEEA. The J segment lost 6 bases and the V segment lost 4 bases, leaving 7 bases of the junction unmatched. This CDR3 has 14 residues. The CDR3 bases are TGTGCCAGCAGCTACAGGGGGCGAGAGTCCGAGCAGTACTTC. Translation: CASSYRGRESEQYF.

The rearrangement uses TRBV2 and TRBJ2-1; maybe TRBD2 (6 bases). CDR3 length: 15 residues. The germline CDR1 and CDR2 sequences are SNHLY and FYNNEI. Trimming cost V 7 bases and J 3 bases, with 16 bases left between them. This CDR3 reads CASTLNSGNYNEQFF. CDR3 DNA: TGTGCCAGCACCCTCAATAGCGGAAACTACAATGAGCAGTTCTTC. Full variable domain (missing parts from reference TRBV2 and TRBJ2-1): EPEVTQTPSHQVTQMGQEVILRCVPISNHLYFYWYRQILGQKVEFLVSFYNNEISEKSEIFDDQFSVERPDGSNFTLKIRSTKLEDSAMYFCASTLNSGNYNEQFFGPGTRLTVL.